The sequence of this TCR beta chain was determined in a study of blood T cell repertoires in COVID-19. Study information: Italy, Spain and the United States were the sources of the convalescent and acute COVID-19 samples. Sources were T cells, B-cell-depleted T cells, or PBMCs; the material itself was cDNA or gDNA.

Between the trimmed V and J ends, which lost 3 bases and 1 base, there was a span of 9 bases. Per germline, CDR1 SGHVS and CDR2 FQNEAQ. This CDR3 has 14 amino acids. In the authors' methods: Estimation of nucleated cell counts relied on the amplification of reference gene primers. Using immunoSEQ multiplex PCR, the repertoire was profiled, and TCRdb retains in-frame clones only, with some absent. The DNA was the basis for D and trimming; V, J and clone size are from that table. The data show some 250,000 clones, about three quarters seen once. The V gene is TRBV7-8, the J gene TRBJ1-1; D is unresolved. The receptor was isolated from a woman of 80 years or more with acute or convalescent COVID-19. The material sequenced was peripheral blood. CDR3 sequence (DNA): TGTGCCAGCAGCTTTAAATACGGGAACACTGAAGCTTTCTTT. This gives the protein CASSFKYGNTEAFF.